A selection of T cell receptor beta chains follows, all from one sample in a study of shared clonotypes between healthy human individuals. Produced via immunoSEQ multiplex PCR; TCRdb's table is partial and in-frame only. The data hold 2 million to 2.5 million clones, with 93% observed a single time. Sequences were obtained from naive CD4+ T cells from PBMCs. Every receptor here comes from a man aged 18 to 30 in good health. Some clones in this sample may be carry-over from other donors' samples. CDR3s include the opening cysteine and the closing phenylalanine or tryptophan. The D gene is left open where the match is weak. Size is omitted from some rows. Given values are once, few, many or a class for expanded clones.

CDR3 length	V gene	clone size	D gene	J gene	CDR3 protein	CDR3 DNA
13	TRBV4-2	.	TRBD1	TRBJ2-1	CASSQGTGTEQFF	TGTGCCAGCAGCCAGGGGACAGGGACCGAGCAGTTCTTC
14	TRBV6-1	.	.	TRBJ2-2	CASSFRGGTGELFF	TGTGCCAGCAGTTTCAGGGGAGGCACCGGGGAGCTGTTTTTT
14	TRBV6-1	.	TRBD2	TRBJ2-1	CASIAGGPSNEQFF	TGTGCCAGTATAGCGGGAGGGCCGTCCAATGAGCAGTTCTTC
16	TRBV9	.	.	TRBJ2-1	CASSGLTGSSYNEQFF	TGTGCCAGCAGCGGCCTTACAGGGAGCTCCTACAATGAGCAGTTCTTC
15	TRBV9	.	.	TRBJ1-1	CASSADSITYLGAFF	TGTGCCAGCAGCGCGGACAGTATTACTTATCTTGGAGCTTTCTTT
16	TRBV5-1	.	TRBD2	TRBJ2-3	CASSSIAGVGTDTQYF	TGCGCCAGCAGCTCCATAGCGGGAGTGGGCACAGATACGCAGTATTTT
13	TRBV28	.	.	TRBJ2-3	CASIGGSTDTQYF	TGTGCCAGCATTGGGGGGAGCACAGATACGCAGTATTTT
18	TRBV7-9	.	TRBD1	TRBJ1-5	CASSLATGALFSNQPQHF	TGTGCCAGCAGCTTAGCGACAGGGGCTCTTTTTAGCAATCAGCCCCAGCATTTT
15	TRBV7-9	.	.	TRBJ2-3	CASSLIARGTDTQYF	TGTGCCAGCAGCTTAATAGCGCGGGGCACAGATACGCAGTATTTT
18	TRBV30	.	.	TRBJ1-4	CAWSVEWRSAATNEKLFF	TGTGCCTGGAGTGTGGAGTGGCGCAGCGCTGCAACTAATGAAAAACTGTTTTTT
16	TRBV28	.	.	TRBJ1-4	CASVVGGGRTNEKLFF	TGTGCCAGCGTCGTCGGTGGGGGAAGGACTAATGAAAAACTGTTTTTT
14	TRBV5-4	.	TRBD2	TRBJ2-1	CASSGLAGEGEQFF	TGTGCCAGCAGCGGTCTAGCGGGAGAGGGTGAGCAGTTCTTC
14	TRBV7-9	.	.	TRBJ2-3	CASSLDSHTDTQYF	TGTGCCAGCAGCTTAGACAGCCACACAGATACGCAGTATTTT
17	TRBV5-1	.	TRBD2	TRBJ2-2	CASSLRTSGLNTGELFF	TGCGCCAGCAGCTTGCGGACTAGCGGATTGAACACCGGGGAGCTGTTTTTT
13	TRBV10-2	.	.	TRBJ1-2	CASSVGQLYGYTF	TGCGCCAGCAGTGTTGGGCAGCTCTATGGCTACACCTTC
13	TRBV29-1	.	.	TRBJ1-3	CSVWRSSGNTIYF	TGCAGCGTGTGGCGCAGCTCTGGAAACACCATATATTTT
12	TRBV7-2	.	.	TRBJ2-1	CASSFYRNEQFF	TGTGCCAGCAGCTTCTACCGCAATGAGCAGTTCTTC
17	TRBV18	.	.	TRBJ1-1	CASSPTNPGTLGTEAFF	TGTGCCAGCTCACCGACTAACCCCGGGACACTGGGGACTGAAGCTTTCTTT
14	TRBV6-5	.	TRBD2	TRBJ2-7	CASSFRDYTYEQYF	TGTGCCAGCAGCTTCCGGGACTACACCTACGAGCAGTACTTC
13	TRBV4-2	.	.	TRBJ1-5	CASSLRVGQPQHF	TGTGCCAGCAGCCTCAGGGTTGGGCAGCCCCAGCATTTT
13	TRBV28	.	.	TRBJ2-6	CASSSGGANVLTF	TGTGCCAGCAGTTCCGGAGGGGCCAACGTCCTGACTTTC
16	TRBV7-3	.	TRBD2	TRBJ2-5	CASSLGSGRGLETQYF	TGTGCCAGCAGCTTGGGTAGCGGGAGGGGCTTGGAGACCCAGTACTTC
14	TRBV5-1	.	TRBD1	TRBJ1-1	CASSWTGSGTEAFF	TGCGCCAGCAGCTGGACAGGGTCGGGCACTGAAGCTTTCTTT
14	TRBV11-2	.	.	TRBJ1-1	CASSLVSPNTEAFF	TGTGCCAGCAGCTTAGTCAGCCCGAACACTGAAGCTTTCTTT
19	TRBV5-1	.	TRBD2	TRBJ2-1	CASNPAPLAGDSSYNEQFF	TGCGCCAGCAACCCCGCCCCGCTAGCGGGAGATAGCTCCTACAATGAGCAGTTCTTC
19	TRBV5-1	.	TRBD2	TRBJ2-3	CASSPTRSSGRTFTDTQYF	TGCGCCAGCAGCCCAACGCGGTCTAGCGGGAGGACTTTCACAGATACGCAGTATTTT
15	TRBV28	.	.	TRBJ1-5	CASRPTVGINQPQHF	TGTGCCAGCAGACCTACAGTAGGGATTAATCAGCCCCAGCATTTT
14	TRBV9	.	TRBD1	TRBJ1-4	CASSRDSLNEKLFF	TGTGCCAGCAGCCGGGACAGCCTAAATGAAAAACTGTTTTTT
13	TRBV7-3	.	TRBD1	TRBJ1-2	CASSLGRGHGYTF	TGTGCCAGCAGCCTCGGGAGGGGGCATGGCTACACCTTC
15	TRBV2	once	.	TRBJ2-1	CASSLLRLSYNEQFF	TGTGCCAGCAGTCTTTTGCGACTTAGCTACAATGAGCAGTTCTTC
13	TRBV5-1	.	TRBD1	TRBJ2-3	CASSLVAGQGKHF	TGCGCCAGCAGCCTTGTTGCGGGACAGGGAAAGCATTTT
17	TRBV5-1	.	.	TRBJ2-7	CASSLGAIDRHPYEQYF	TGCGCCAGCAGCTTGGGCGCGATCGACAGACACCCCTACGAGCAGTACTTC
13	TRBV29-1	.	.	TRBJ1-4	CSVGTGIWEKLFF	TGCAGCGTTGGTACCGGAATCTGGGAAAAACTGTTTTTT
10	TRBV7-9	.	.	TRBJ2-1	CATAGNEQFF	TGTGCCACCGCGGGGAATGAGCAGTTCTTC
17	TRBV4-3	.	TRBD1	TRBJ2-7	CASSQEFGTGNFRAQYF	TGCGCCAGCAGCCAAGAGTTTGGGACAGGGAATTTCCGGGCGCAGTACTTC
14	TRBV29-1	.	TRBD2	TRBJ2-1	CSVERLAGDNEQFF	TGCAGCGTTGAAAGACTAGCGGGAGACAATGAGCAGTTCTTC
12	TRBV7-8	.	.	TRBJ2-1	CASSLRYNEQFF	TGTGCCAGCAGCTTACGTTACAATGAGCAGTTCTTC
17	TRBV28	.	.	TRBJ2-3	CASSLLVRLASTDTQYF	TGTGCCAGCAGTTTACTTGTCCGTTTAGCTAGCACAGATACGCAGTATTTT
13	TRBV18	.	.	TRBJ1-2	CASSPAIEDGYTF	TGTGCCAGCTCACCGGCGATAGAGGATGGCTACACCTTC
11	TRBV29-1	.	.	TRBJ1-1	CSVSSGTEAFF	TGCAGCGTTTCCTCGGGGACTGAAGCTTTCTTT
13	TRBV15	once	.	TRBJ1-2	CATKKQGYYGYTF	TGTGCCACGAAAAAGCAGGGGTACTATGGCTACACCTTC
14	TRBV7-9	.	.	TRBJ2-7	CASSPRRKREEQYF	TGTGCCAGCAGCCCGCGACGGAAAAGGGAGGAGCAGTACTTC
15	TRBV15	.	.	TRBJ2-1	CATSRDWGSGNEQFF	TGTGCCACCAGCAGAGATTGGGGCTCCGGGAATGAGCAGTTCTTC
18	TRBV9	.	TRBD2	TRBJ2-3	CASSRGIRLAGVTDTQYF	TGTGCCAGCAGCCGAGGGATAAGGCTAGCGGGAGTAACAGATACGCAGTATTTT
12	TRBV5-5	.	.	TRBJ2-5	CASSIGRETQYF	TGTGCCAGCAGTATAGGCCGAGAGACCCAGTACTTC
17	TRBV11-2	.	TRBD1	TRBJ2-2	CASSLWTGAVDTGELFF	TGTGCCAGCAGCTTGTGGACAGGGGCGGTGGACACCGGGGAGCTGTTTTTT
17	TRBV7-9	.	TRBD2	TRBJ2-1	CASSLVVAGVRGHEQFF	TGTGCCAGCAGCTTAGTGGTAGCGGGAGTCCGGGGGCATGAGCAGTTCTTC
15	TRBV2	.	.	TRBJ1-4	CASSDVGATNEKLFF	TGTGCCAGCAGTGACGTAGGGGCAACTAATGAAAAACTGTTTTTT
16	TRBV5-1	.	TRBD1	TRBJ2-6	CASSTQGVSGANVLTF	TGCGCCAGCAGCACACAGGGGGTCTCTGGGGCCAACGTCCTGACTTTC
15	TRBV5-4	once	TRBD2	TRBJ2-7	CASSLDSGDTYEQYF	TGTGCCAGCAGCTTAGATAGCGGGGATACCTACGAGCAGTACTTC
15	TRBV9	.	.	TRBJ2-5	CASSALGGGQETQYF	TGTGCCAGCAGCGCCCTCGGGGGTGGCCAAGAGACCCAGTACTTC